This T cell receptor (beta chain) stems from a study of T cell responses to AZD1222 COVID-19 vaccine. Produced via immunoSEQ multiplex PCR; TCRdb's table is partial and in-frame only. This sample has around 79,000 clones, with 88% found just once. Germline V gene lookup returns CDR1 MNHEY and CDR2 SMNVEV (reference sequence). Trimming cost V 5 bases and J 7 bases, with 20 bases left between them. The CDR3 contains 16 residues. About this clone itself: Antigen specificity is unknown.

Regarding the study as a whole: Spike-specific TCR breadth rose after two AZD1222 doses, and depth rose as well. The study reported that nearly half of spike-specific TCRs target unmutated variant regions. Repertoires were collected only later (after the peak T cell response had occurred).

The sequenced sample was peripheral blood, obtained on day 0 of AZD1222 vaccination. The chain couples TRBV27 to TRBJ1-4, with D possibly TRBD1 on 5 matching bases. This TCR derives from an adult in good health. The CDR3 nucleotides read TGTGCCAGCAGTCCCCCGGGGCGGGAATCGGGTGAAAAACTGTTTTTT. As protein: CASSPPGRESGEKLFF. The full variable domain, its missing parts supplied by reference TRBV27 and TRBJ1-4, is EAQVTQNPRYLITVTGKKLTVTCSQNMNHEYMSWYRQDPGLGLRQIYYSMNVEVTDKGDVPEGYKVSRKEKRNFPLILESPSPNQTSLYFCASSPPGRESGEKLFFGSGTQLSVL.